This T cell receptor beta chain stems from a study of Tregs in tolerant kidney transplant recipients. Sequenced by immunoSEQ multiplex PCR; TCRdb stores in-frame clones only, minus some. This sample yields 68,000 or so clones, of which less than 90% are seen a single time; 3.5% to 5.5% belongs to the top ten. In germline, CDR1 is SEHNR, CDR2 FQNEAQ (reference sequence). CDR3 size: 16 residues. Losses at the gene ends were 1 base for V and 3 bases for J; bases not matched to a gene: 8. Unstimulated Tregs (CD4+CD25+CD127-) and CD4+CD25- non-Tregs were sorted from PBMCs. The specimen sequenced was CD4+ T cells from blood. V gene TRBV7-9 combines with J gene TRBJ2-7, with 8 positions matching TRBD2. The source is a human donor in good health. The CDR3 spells CASSLDPGGNNYEQYF. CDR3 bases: TGTGCCAGCAGCTTAGACCCGGGAGGGAATAACTACGAGCAGTACTTC. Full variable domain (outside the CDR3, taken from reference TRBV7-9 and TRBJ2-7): DTGVSQNPRHKITKRGQNVTFRCDPISEHNRLYWYRQTLGQGPEFLTYFQNEAQLEKSRLLSDRFSAERPKGSFSTLEIQRTEQGDSAMYLCASSLDPGGNNYEQYFGPGTRLTVT.